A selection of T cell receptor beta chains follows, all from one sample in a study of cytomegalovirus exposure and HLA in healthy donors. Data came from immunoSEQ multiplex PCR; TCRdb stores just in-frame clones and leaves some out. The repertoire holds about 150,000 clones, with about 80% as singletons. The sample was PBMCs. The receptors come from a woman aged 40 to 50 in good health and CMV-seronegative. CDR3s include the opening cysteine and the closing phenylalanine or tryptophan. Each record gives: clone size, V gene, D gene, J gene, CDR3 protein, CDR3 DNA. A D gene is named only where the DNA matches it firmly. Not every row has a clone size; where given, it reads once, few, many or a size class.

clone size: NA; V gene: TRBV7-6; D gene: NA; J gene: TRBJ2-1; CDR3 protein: CASSLAGRQPNNEQFF; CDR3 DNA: TGTGCCAGCAGCCTGGCGGGGCGCCAGCCTAACAATGAGCAGTTCTTC
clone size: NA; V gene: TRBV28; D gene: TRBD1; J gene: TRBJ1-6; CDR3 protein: CASSLYSDRGFYSPLHF; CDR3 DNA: TGTGCCAGCAGTTTGTACTCGGACAGGGGGTTTTATTCACCCCTCCACTTT
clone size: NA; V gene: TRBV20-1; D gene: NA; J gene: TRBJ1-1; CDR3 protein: CRGARRTEAFF; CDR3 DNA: TGCAGGGGGGCCCGACGGACTGAAGCTTTCTTT
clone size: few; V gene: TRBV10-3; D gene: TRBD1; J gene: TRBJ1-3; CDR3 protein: CAIRKDRVGNTIYF; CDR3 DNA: TGTGCCATCAGAAAGGACAGGGTTGGAAACACCATATATTTT
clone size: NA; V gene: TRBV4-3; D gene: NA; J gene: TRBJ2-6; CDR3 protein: CASSQQGGTGANVLTF; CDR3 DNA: TGCGCCAGCAGCCAACAGGGTGGCACTGGGGCCAACGTCCTGACTTTC
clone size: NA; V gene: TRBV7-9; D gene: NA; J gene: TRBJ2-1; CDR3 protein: CASSLSGWNYQGKDEQFF; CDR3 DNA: TGTGCCAGCAGCTTATCAGGCTGGAACTATCAGGGGAAGGATGAGCAGTTCTTC
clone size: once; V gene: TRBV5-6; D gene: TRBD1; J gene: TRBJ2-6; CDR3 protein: CASSLGQGVGSGANVLTF; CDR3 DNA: TGTGCCAGCAGCCTTGGACAGGGGGTAGGCTCTGGGGCCAACGTCCTGACTTTC
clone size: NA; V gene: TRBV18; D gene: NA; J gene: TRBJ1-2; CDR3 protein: CASSPLRGFDYGYTF; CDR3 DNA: TGTGCCAGCTCACCACTTCGGGGGTTTGACTATGGCTACACCTTC
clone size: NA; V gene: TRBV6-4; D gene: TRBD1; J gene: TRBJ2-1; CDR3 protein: CASSKDRGAYNEQFF; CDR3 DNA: TGTGCCAGCAGTAAAGACAGGGGCGCCTACAATGAGCAGTTCTTC
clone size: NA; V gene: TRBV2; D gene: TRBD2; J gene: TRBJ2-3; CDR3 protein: CASSFGGGTDTQYF; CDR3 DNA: TGTGCCAGCAGTTTCGGGGGGGGCACAGATACGCAGTATTTT